Given below is one T cell receptor beta chain in context. The CDR3 spans 17 residues. Germline CDR1 SGDLS, CDR2 YYNGEE. Trimming removed 3 bases at V and 8 bases at J, with 26 bases between. The data belong to a study of blood T cell dynamics during melanoma immunotherapy. As for time point: week 3, after first cycle of checkpoint inhibitor. Apart from a couple of fast progressors, RECIST 1.1 response was judged 12 weeks post-infusion. No patient had earlier systemic cancer treatment, concurrent immunosuppressants, or another active cancer. A fixed DNA input of 300 to 350 ng was used per bulk PBMC sample. TCRdb's copy holds only in-frame clones and misses some; the assay was immunoSEQ multiplex PCR. The sample holds 25,000 to 35,000 clones, around 80% seen once.

The sample in question was blood, obtained from a patient treated with checkpoint blockade. This clonotype was obtained from a human donor with melanoma. This sequence joins TRBV9 and TRBJ1-2; D might be TRBD1 (5 bases). The CDR3 bases are TGTGCCAGCAGCGGAGGGGTAGTATTGGGGTTATGGCAGGGCTACACCTTC. Translation gives CASSGGVVLGLWQGYTF. The full variable domain, its missing parts supplied by reference TRBV9 and TRBJ1-2, is DSGVTQTPKHLITATGQRVTLRCSPRSGDLSVYWYQQSLDQGLQFLIQYYNGEERAKGNILERFSAQQFPDLHSELNLSSLELGDSALYFCASSGGVVLGLWQGYTFGSGTRLTVV.